This TCR beta chain was sequenced in a study of blood T cell repertoires in COVID-19. TCRdb's copy holds only in-frame clones and misses some; the assay was immunoSEQ multiplex PCR. The sample shows 90,000 to 110,000 clones, roughly 80% of them seen only once. V was cut by 11 bases and J by 8 bases, with 16 bases left in between. CDR3 size: 12 residues. The germline V gene has CDR1 LGHDT and CDR2 YNNKEL (reference sequence). V is TRBV3-1 (or the pseudogene TRBV3-2) and J is TRBJ2-1, with a weak D call TRBD2 (5 bases). The sequence derives from a woman at least 80 years old with acute or convalescent COVID-19. Specimen: peripheral blood. The CDR3 DNA reads as TGTGCCGCCTGGCGGGCAGGACATGAGCAGTTCTTC. Translating it yields CAAWRAGHEQFF.